Reported below is one T cell receptor (beta chain). Its antigen remains unidentified. Trimming removed 3 bases from V and 2 bases from J, with 14 bases in between. CDR3 length: 16 amino acids. CDR1 and CDR2 from the germline V gene are KGHSH and LQKENI. The entry originates in a study of early T cells in non-severe SARS-CoV-2 infection. Study in general: Chains were unpaired, as sequencing was done on bulk RNA from unsorted whole blood.

Researchers attached unique molecular identifiers to individual cDNA molecules. TCRdb recomputed calls from the 5' RACE reads with MiXCR, one row per CDR3 protein. The data contain roughly 35,000 distinct CDR3 sequences, 3% to 4.5% of them seen just once; the ten biggest clones take up more than 8%. The study, taken as a whole, reports: Sequences matched to VDJdb favored anti-spike CD8 responses, while private and CD4 specificities were missed.

The chain joins TRBV18 to TRBJ2-1; no clear D gene. The receptor was derived from an adult who was a healthcare worker with PCR-confirmed SARS-CoV-2 infection or an uninfected control (not recorded which). The specimen sequenced was whole blood. CDR3 in DNA: TGTGCCAGCTCACCCCGGAGATCCGCTACCTACAATGAGCAGTTCTTC. It translates to CASSPRRSATYNEQFF.